These 4 T cell receptor beta chains originate from one sample sequenced in a study of OX40 agonist ivuxolimab in advanced cancers. Clones were sequenced by immunoSEQ multiplex PCR, and TCRdb holds only the in-frame ones, with some missing. In the table there are 35,000 to 40,000 clones, about 90% of which are singletons. The material was CD4+ or CD8+ T cells sorted from blood, obtained in a trial of the OX40 agonist ivuxolimab. The receptors derive from an adult with an advanced solid tumor such as melanoma, head and neck, liver or kidney cancer.

This sequence joins TRBV14 and TRBJ2-7; 10 bases fit TRBD2. V gave up 1 base and J gave up 0 bases; unmatched junction bases: 6. This CDR3 spans 17 amino acids. Germline CDR1 reads SGHDN; CDR2 reads FVKESK. CDR3 residues: CASSQAPGTSASYEQYF. The DNA of the CDR3 is TGTGCCAGCAGCCAAGCACCCGGGACTAGCGCCTCCTACGAGCAGTACTTC.

This clone was detected once. This rearrangement joins TRBV6-1 to TRBJ2-2; D may be TRBD2 (6 bases). The CDR3 covers 14 residues. Trimming removed 7 bases at V and 6 bases at J, with 15 bases between. Germline CDR1 and CDR2: MNHNS and SASEGT. The CDR3 reads CASIRGGTPGELFF. The CDR3 bases are TGTGCCAGCATACGTGGCGGGACGCCCGGGGAGCTGTTTTTT.

The chain combines TRBV7-3 with TRBJ2-2; D possibly corresponds to TRBD2 (6 bases). Germline CDR1 SGHTA, CDR2 FQGTGA. Trimming took off 5 bases at V and 2 bases at J, with 9 bases between the two ends. The CDR3 has 14 amino acids. CDR3: CASSRDFNTGELFF. The CDR3 nucleotides are TGTGCCAGCAGCAGGGACTTTAACACCGGGGAGCTGTTTTTT.

The chain is built from TRBV20-1 and TRBJ2-7; D is unclear. In germline, CDR1 is DFQATT, CDR2 SNEGSKA (reference sequence). V was pared by 6 bases and J by 4 bases, with 10 bases between. This CDR3 has 11 amino acids. The CDR3: CSAEDQYEQYF. CDR3 coding DNA: TGCAGTGCGGAAGACCAGTACGAGCAGTACTTC.